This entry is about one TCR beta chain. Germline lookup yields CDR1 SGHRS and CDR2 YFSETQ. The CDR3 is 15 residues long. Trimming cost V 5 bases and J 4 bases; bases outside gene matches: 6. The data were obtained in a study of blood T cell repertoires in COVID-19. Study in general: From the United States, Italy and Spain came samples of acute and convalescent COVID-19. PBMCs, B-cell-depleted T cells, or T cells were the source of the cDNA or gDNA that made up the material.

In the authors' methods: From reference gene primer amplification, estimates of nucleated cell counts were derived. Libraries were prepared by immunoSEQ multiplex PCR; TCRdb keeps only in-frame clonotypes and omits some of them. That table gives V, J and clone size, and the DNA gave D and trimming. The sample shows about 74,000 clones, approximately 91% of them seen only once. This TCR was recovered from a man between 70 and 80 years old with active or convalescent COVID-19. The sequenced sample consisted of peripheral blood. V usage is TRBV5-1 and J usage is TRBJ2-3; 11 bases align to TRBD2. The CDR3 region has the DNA TGCGCCAGCAGACTAGCGGGAGATCGAGCAGATACGCAGTATTTT. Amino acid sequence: CASRLAGDRADTQYF.